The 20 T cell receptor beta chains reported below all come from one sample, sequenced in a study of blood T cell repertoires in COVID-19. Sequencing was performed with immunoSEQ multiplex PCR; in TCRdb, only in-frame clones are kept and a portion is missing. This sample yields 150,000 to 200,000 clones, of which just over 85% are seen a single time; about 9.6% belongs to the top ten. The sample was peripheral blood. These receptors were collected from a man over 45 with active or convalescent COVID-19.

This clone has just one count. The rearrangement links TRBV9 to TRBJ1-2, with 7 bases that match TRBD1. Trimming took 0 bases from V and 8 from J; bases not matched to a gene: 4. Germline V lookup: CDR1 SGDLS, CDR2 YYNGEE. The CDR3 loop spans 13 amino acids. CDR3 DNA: TGTGCCAGCAGCGTAGTAACAGGGGAAGGCTACACCTTC. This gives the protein CASSVVTGEGYTF. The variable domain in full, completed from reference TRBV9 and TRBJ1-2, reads DSGVTQTPKHLITATGQRVTLRCSPRSGDLSVYWYQQSLDQGLQFLIQYYNGEERAKGNILERFSAQQFPDLHSELNLSSLELGDSALYFCASSVVTGEGYTFGSGTRLTVV.

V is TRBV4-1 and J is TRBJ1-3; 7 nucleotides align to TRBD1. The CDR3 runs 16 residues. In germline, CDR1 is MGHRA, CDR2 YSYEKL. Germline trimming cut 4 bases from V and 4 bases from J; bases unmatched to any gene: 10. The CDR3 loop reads CASSRSRDSSGNTIYF. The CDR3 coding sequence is TGCGCCAGCAGCCGGAGCCGGGACAGTTCAGGAAACACCATATATTTT.

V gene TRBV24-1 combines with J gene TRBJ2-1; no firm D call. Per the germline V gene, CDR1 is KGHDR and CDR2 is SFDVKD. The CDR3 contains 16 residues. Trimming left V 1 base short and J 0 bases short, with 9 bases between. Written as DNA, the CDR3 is TGTGCCACCAGTGATTTTACAGCCAGCTCCTACAATGAGCAGTTCTTC. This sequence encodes CATSDFTASSYNEQFF.

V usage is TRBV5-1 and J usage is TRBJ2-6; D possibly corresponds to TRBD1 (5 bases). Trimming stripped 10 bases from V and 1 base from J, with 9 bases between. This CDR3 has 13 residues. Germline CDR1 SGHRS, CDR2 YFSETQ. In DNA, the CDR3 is TGCGCCCCCCAGGGATCTGGGGCCAACGTCCTGACTTTC. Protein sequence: CAPQGSGANVLTF.

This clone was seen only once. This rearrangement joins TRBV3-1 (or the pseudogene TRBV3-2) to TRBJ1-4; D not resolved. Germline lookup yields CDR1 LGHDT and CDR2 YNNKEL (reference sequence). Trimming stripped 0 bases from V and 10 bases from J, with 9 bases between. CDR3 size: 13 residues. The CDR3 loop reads CASSQDWAGKLFF. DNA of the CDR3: TGTGCCAGCAGCCAAGATTGGGCCGGAAAACTGTTTTTT.

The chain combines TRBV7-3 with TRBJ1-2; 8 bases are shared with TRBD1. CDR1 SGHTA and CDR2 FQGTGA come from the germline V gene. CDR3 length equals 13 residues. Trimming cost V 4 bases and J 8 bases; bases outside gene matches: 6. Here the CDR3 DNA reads TGTGCCAGCAGCTCCGGGACAGGAGGCGGCTACACCTTC. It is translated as CASSSGTGGGYTF.

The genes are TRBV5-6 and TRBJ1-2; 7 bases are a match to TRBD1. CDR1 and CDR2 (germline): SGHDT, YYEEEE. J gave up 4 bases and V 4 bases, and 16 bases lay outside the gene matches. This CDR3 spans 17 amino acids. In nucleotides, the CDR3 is TGTGCCAGCAGCCCAGGTGGGACAGTTGATCGACCCTATGGCTACACCTTC. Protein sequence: CASSPGGTVDRPYGYTF.

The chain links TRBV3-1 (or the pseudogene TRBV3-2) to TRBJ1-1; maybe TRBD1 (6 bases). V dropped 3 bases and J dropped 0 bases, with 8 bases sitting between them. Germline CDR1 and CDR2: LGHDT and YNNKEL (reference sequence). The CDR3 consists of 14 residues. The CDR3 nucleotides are TGTGCCAGCAGCCAGCAGGGGTTGAACACTGAAGCTTTCTTT. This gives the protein CASSQQGLNTEAFF.

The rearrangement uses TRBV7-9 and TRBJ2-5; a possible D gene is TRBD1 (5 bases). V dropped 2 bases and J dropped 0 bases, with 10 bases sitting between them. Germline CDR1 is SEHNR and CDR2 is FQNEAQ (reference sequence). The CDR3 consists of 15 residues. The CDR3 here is CASSLTDMYQETQYF. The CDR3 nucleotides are TGTGCCAGCAGCTTAACGGACATGTACCAAGAGACCCAGTACTTC.

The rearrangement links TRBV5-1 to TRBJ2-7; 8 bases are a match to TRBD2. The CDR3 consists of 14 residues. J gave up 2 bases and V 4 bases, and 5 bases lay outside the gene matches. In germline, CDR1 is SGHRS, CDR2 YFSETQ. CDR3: CASSPGGGAYEQYF. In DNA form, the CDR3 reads TGCGCCAGCAGCCCGGGGGGGGGAGCCTACGAGCAGTACTTC.

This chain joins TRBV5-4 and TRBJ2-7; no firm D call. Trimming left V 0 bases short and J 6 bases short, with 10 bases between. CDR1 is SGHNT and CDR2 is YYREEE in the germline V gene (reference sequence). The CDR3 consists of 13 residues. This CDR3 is CASSLASSLEQYF. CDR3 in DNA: TGTGCCAGCAGCTTGGCCAGTTCGCTCGAGCAGTACTTC. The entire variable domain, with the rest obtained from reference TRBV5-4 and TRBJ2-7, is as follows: ETGVTQSPTHLIKTRGQQVTLRCSSQSGHNTVSWYQQALGQGPQFIFQYYREEENGRGNFPPRFSGLQFPNYSSELNVNALELDDSALYLCASSLASSLEQYFGPGTRLTVT.

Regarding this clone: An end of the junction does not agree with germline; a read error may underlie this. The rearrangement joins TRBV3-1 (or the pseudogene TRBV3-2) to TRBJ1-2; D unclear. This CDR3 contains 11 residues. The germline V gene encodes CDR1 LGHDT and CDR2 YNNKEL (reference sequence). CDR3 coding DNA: TGTGCCAGCAGCCAGGGGAGGGAAGCTTTCTTC. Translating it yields CASSQGREAFF.

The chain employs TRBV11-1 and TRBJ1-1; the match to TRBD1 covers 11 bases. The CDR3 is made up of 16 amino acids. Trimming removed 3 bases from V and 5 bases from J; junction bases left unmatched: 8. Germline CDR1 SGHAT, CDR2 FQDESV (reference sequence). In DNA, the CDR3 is TGTGCCAGCAGCTTTGACCTAGGACAGGGGGCAACTGAAGCTTTCTTT. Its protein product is CASSFDLGQGATEAFF.

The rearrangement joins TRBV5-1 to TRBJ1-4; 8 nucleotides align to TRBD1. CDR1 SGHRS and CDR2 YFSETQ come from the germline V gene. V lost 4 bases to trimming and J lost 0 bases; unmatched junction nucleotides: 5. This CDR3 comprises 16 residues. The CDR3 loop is CASSAGQGSTNEKLFF. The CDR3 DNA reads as TGCGCCAGCAGCGCAGGACAGGGCTCAACTAATGAAAAACTGTTTTTT.

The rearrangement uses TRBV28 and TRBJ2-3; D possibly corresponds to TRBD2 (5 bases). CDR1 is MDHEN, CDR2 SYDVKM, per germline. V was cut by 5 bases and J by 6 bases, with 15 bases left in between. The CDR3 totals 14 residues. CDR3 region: CASSPNGGADTQYF. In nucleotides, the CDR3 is TGTGCCAGCAGTCCCAACGGAGGTGCTGATACGCAGTATTTT.

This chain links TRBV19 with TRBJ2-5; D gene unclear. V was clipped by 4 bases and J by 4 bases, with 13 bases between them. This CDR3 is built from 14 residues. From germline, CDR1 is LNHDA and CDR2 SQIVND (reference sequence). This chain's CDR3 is CASSTESGPETQYF. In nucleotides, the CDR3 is TGTGCCAGTAGTACCGAATCCGGTCCAGAGACCCAGTACTTC.

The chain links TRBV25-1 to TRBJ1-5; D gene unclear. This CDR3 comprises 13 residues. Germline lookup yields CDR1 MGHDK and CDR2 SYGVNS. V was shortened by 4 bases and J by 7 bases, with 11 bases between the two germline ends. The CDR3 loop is CASSGGSGQPQHF. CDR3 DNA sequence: TGTGCCAGCAGTGGCGGCAGTGGCCAGCCCCAGCATTTT.

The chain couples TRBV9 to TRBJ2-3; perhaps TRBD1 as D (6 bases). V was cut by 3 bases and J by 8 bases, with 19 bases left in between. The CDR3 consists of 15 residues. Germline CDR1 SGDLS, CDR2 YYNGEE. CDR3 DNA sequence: TGTGCCAGCAGCGCAGAGAGCTCAGGGGTCGGTACGCAGTATTTT. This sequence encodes CASSAESSGVGTQYF.

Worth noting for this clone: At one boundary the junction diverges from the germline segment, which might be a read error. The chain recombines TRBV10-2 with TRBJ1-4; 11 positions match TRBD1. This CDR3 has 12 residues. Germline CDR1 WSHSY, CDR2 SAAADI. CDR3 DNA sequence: TGTGCCAGCAGGGACAGGGGGGAAAAACTGTTTTTT. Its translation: CASRDRGEKLFF.

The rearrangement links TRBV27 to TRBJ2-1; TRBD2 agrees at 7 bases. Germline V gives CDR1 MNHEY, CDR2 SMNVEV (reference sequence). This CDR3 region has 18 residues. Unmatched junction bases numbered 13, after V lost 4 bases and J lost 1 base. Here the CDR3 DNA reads TGTGCCAGCAGTTCCGACCCAGCTAGCGGCAAATCCTACAATGAGCAGTTCTTC. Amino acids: CASSSDPASGKSYNEQFF.